This T cell receptor beta chain stems from a study of blood T cell repertoires in COVID-19. Exposed participants encountered a COVID-19 case during the 2 weeks preceding study entry. This clone was observed a few times. Trimming shortened V by 8 bases and J by 7 bases, and 21 bases separated the two germline ends. The CDR3 is 15 amino acids. The germline V gene encodes CDR1 GTSNPN and CDR2 SVGIG (reference sequence). Assay: immunoSEQ multiplex PCR; the TCRdb copy retains only in-frame clones and omits some. The sample lists about 220,000 clones, 90% occurring once. Sequenced input: PBMCs or T cells enriched from blood (not recorded which). This clonotype originated in a man aged 30-40 years who had been exposed to COVID-19. The chain combines TRBV30 with TRBJ1-6, with a possible D match to TRBD1 (6 bases). CDR3 protein: CAGDSTAGQNSPLHF. CDR3 bases: TGTGCCGGGGACTCGACAGCTGGACAGAATTCACCCCTCCACTTT.